This passage covers 14 T cell receptor beta chains from one sample sequenced in a study of T cells in narcolepsy (dated by TCRdb to 2016 to 2019). Library prep was done by the immunoSEQ multiplex PCR assay. TCRdb provides this immuneACCESS table in a form limited to in-frame rearrangements. Some clones are lacking; in checked studies, under half of them reflect an unresolved V gene, and why the rest are absent is not known. Across this sample there are 25,000 to 35,000 clones, with over 80% seen only once. 0.66% of the sample goes to the ten largest clones. The specimen sequenced was memory (CD45RA-) CD4+ T cells from blood. What this sample's cell subset or site label stands for: memory T cells sorted ex vivo from peripheral blood. The source of these receptors is a human donor in good health.

J is TRBJ1-2 and V is TRBV30, with 7 bases that match TRBD1. The V gene's germline CDR1 is GTSNPN and CDR2 SVGIG (reference sequence). The CDR3 length is 14 residues. V lost 5 bases and J lost 2; bases outside the gene matches: 8. The CDR3 sequence: CAWPRQGLNYGYTF. The CDR3, as DNA: TGTGCCTGGCCAAGACAGGGATTGAACTATGGCTACACCTTC.

This chain links TRBV25-1 with TRBJ2-2; TRBD1 matches 7 bases. The CDR3 spans 14 residues. The germline gives CDR1 MGHDK, CDR2 SYGVNS. The J segment lost 4 bases and the V segment lost 9 bases, leaving 8 bases of the junction unmatched. The CDR3 bases are TGTGCCAGTACTAGGGGGCCCTTCACCGGGGAGCTGTTTTTT. Protein: CASTRGPFTGELFF.

The chain links TRBV5-1 to TRBJ2-2; 10 bases line up with TRBD2. The CDR3 totals 16 residues. V shed 0 bases, J shed 2 bases, and the junction held 1 base outside the gene matches. From germline, CDR1 is SGHRS and CDR2 YFSETQ. CDR3 loop: CASSLVAGGNTGELFF. CDR3 nucleotides: TGCGCCAGCAGCTTGGTAGCGGGGGGAAACACCGGGGAGCTGTTTTTT.

V is TRBV5-6 and J is TRBJ1-1; D call uncertain. The CDR3 totals 15 residues. Germline V lookup: CDR1 SGHDT, CDR2 YYEEEE. Trimming took off 4 bases at V and 0 bases at J, with 13 bases between the two ends. The CDR3 DNA reads TGTGCCAGCAGCAGACGGAATCTCATGAACACTGAAGCTTTCTTT. It specifies CASSRRNLMNTEAFF.

Only one count was recorded for this clone. The rearrangement uses TRBV5-1 and TRBJ2-1; 12 bases fit TRBD1. Per the germline V gene, CDR1 is SGHRS and CDR2 is YFSETQ. This CDR3 has 19 residues. Trimming removed 0 bases from V and 5 bases from J; junction bases left unmatched: 12. CDR3 region: CASSLGIRQGQGANNEQFF. CDR3 in DNA: TGCGCCAGCAGCTTGGGGATTCGTCAGGGACAGGGGGCTAACAATGAGCAGTTCTTC.

The chain carries TRBV28 and TRBJ1-2; D is perhaps TRBD1 (6 bases). The CDR3 consists of 14 residues. CDR1 is MDHEN and CDR2 is SYDVKM in the germline V gene. Trimming took 6 bases from V and 2 from J, leaving 13 bases between them. The DNA for the CDR3 is TGTGCCAGCAGCGTAACCGGACAGAACTATGGCTACACCTTC. Amino acids: CASSVTGQNYGYTF.

This sequence joins TRBV9 and TRBJ1-1, with D unresolved. Germline CDR1 and CDR2: SGDLS and YYNGEE. The V gene lost 0 bases and the J gene lost 7 bases, with 13 bases spanning the gap. The CDR3 loop spans 14 amino acids. The CDR3 region has the DNA TGTGCCAGCAGCGTAGTAGAGGGTGGCGGTGAAGCTTTCTTT. Protein sequence: CASSVVEGGGEAFF.

CDR3 nucleotide sequence: TGCGCCAGCAGCCCCCAAATGGGTGAAAAACTGTTTTTT. This gives the protein CASSPQMGEKLFF. V usage is TRBV4-3 and J usage is TRBJ1-4; D gene ambiguous. The CDR3 length is 13 residues. Deletions cut 4 bases from V and 7 bases from J, with 10 bases between. Germline V gene lookup returns CDR1 LGHNA and CDR2 YSLEER.

The rearrangement links TRBV30 to TRBJ1-2, with TRBD1 matching 9 bases. The CDR3 spans 16 residues. Germline trimming cut 5 bases from V and 4 bases from J; bases unmatched to any gene: 14. Germline V lookup: CDR1 GTSNPN, CDR2 SVGIG (reference sequence). The CDR3 loop is CAWFRDRASGSYGYTF. CDR3 in DNA: TGTGCCTGGTTCCGGGACAGGGCTTCCGGTAGCTATGGCTACACCTTC. The variable domain in full, with the rest retrieved from reference TRBV30 and TRBJ1-2, is SQTIHQWPATLVQPVGSPLSLECTVEGTSNPNLYWYRQAAGRGLQLLFYSVGIGQISSEVPQNLSASRPQDRQFILSSKKLLLSDSGFYLCAWFRDRASGSYGYTFGSGTRLTVV.

A word on this clone: The same CDR3 arises from other DNA sequences in this sample as well. The chain uses TRBV7-9 and TRBJ2-5; D is uncertain. This CDR3 contains 12 residues. Per the germline V gene, CDR1 is SEHNR and CDR2 is FQNEAQ (reference sequence). V was shortened by 2 bases and J by 5 bases, with 6 bases between the two germline ends. The CDR3: CASSLISETQYF. For the CDR3, the DNA is TGTGCCAGCAGCTTAATTTCCGAGACCCAGTACTTC.

This chain connects TRBV5-1 to TRBJ1-1, with a possible D match to TRBD1 (5 bases). Trimming cost V 2 bases and J 1 base, with 9 bases left between them. The CDR3 covers 14 residues. CDR1 and CDR2 from the germline V gene are SGHRS and YFSETQ. In DNA form, the CDR3 reads TGCGCCAGCAGCTTTTTGGGACGGAACACTGAAGCTTTCTTT. Its translation: CASSFLGRNTEAFF.

The chain carries TRBV28 and TRBJ2-7; D unclear. The CDR3 has 14 residues. Trimming took off 5 bases at V and 5 bases at J, with 16 bases between the two ends. From germline, CDR1 is MDHEN and CDR2 SYDVKM. The CDR3 DNA sequence: TGTGCCAGCAGTATAAACCGGGCGATAGACGAGCAGTACTTC. It encodes CASSINRAIDEQYF.

The V call is TRBV18, the J call TRBJ2-3, with D hard to call. Trimming cost V 5 bases and J 1 base, with 7 bases left between them. Germline CDR1 KGHSH, CDR2 LQKENI. The CDR3 sequence is 13 residues long. CDR3 nucleotides: TGTGCCAGCTCAACGGACCGCACAGATACGCAGTATTTT. Its translation is CASSTDRTDTQYF.

This clone was seen only a few times. This chain joins TRBV2 and TRBJ2-7, with D possibly being TRBD2 (6 bases). Trimming pared 2 bases from V and 1 base from J, leaving 12 bases between. Germline CDR1 is SNHLY and CDR2 is FYNNEI. This CDR3 spans 15 amino acids. The CDR3: CASSERGGRSYEQYF. The CDR3 nucleotides are TGTGCCAGCAGTGAAAGGGGAGGAAGGTCCTACGAGCAGTACTTC.